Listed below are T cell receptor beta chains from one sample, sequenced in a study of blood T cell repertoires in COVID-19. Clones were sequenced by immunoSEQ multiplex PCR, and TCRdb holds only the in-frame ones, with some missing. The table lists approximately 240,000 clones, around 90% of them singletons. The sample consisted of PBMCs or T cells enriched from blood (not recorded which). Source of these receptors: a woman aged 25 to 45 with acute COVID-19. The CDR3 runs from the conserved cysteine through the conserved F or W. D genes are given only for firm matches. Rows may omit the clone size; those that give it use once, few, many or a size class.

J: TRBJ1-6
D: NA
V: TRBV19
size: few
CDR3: CASSMSSGQTFNSPLHF
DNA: TGTGCCAGTAGTATGTCTTCCGGACAGACCTTCAATTCACCCCTCCACTTT

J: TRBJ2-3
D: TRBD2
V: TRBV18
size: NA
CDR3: CASSPTGGVLDTQYF
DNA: TGTGCCAGCTCACCGACGGGGGGGGTGCTCGATACGCAGTATTTT

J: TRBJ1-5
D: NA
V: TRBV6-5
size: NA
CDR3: CASKGTAGSNQPQHF
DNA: TGTGCCAGCAAAGGAACCGCGGGGAGCAATCAGCCCCAGCATTTT

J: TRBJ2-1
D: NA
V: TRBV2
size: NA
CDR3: CASSERADNEQFF
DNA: TGTGCCAGCAGTGAGCGGGCAGACAATGAGCAGTTCTTC

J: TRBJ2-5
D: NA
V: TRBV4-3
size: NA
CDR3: CASSQGAGKETQYF
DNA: TGCGCCAGCAGCCAAGGGGCCGGGAAAGAGACCCAGTACTTC

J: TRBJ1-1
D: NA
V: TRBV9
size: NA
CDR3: CASSVVSRGFGNTEAFF
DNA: TGTGCCAGCAGCGTAGTTAGTCGGGGGTTTGGGAACACTGAAGCTTTCTTT

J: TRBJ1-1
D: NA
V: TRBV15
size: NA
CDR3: CATSSRGVGTEAFF
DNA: TGTGCCACCAGCAGCAGGGGCGTGGGAACTGAAGCTTTCTTT

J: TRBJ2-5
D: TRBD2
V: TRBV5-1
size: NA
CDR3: CASSLAVGGRQETQYF
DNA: TGCGCCAGCAGCTTGGCGGTGGGGGGGAGGCAAGAGACCCAGTACTTC

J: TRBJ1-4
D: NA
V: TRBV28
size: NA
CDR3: CASTKGIALFF
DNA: TGTGCCAGCACAAAGGGGATCGCACTGTTTTTT

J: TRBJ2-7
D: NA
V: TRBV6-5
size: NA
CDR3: CASSQTGPYEQYF
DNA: TGTGCCAGCAGCCAGACGGGTCCCTACGAGCAGTACTTC

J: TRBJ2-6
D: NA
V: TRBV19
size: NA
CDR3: CASRRGGSGANVLTF
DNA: TGTGCCAGTAGACGGGGTGGCTCTGGGGCCAACGTCCTGACTTTC

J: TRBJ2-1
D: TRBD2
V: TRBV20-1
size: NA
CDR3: CSASTPRESGYEQFF
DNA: TGCAGTGCTAGTACCCCGCGGGAGAGTGGGTATGAGCAGTTCTTC

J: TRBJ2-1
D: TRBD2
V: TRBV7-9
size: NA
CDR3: CASSPGTSANEQFF
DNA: TGTGCCAGCAGCCCTGGGACTAGCGCCAATGAGCAGTTCTTC

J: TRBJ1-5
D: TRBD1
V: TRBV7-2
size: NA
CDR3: CASSPDRASNQPQHF
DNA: TGTGCCAGCAGCCCGGACAGGGCCAGCAATCAGCCCCAGCATTTT

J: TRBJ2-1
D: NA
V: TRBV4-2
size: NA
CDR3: CASSQEGTGISYNEQFF
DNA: TGTGCCAGCAGCCAAGAGGGAACGGGAATCTCCTACAATGAGCAGTTCTTC

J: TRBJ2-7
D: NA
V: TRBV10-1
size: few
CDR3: CASSPGLPTTPTTVVCRQYF
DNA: TGCGCCAGCAGTCCCGGTTTGCCTACTACCCCTACGACAGTCGTCTGCAGGCAGTACTTC

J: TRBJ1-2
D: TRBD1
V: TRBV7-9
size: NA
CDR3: CASSWGNLQGAGGYTF
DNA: TGTGCCAGCAGCTGGGGCAACCTTCAGGGGGCGGGTGGCTACACCTTC

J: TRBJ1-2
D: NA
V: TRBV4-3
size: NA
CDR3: CASSQEARGRGYGYTF
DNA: TGCGCCAGCAGCCAAGAGGCGCGGGGGCGAGGCTATGGCTACACCTTC

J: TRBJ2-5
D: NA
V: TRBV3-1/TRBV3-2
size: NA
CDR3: CASSQVGSPTGTLQETQYF
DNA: TGTGCCAGCAGCCAAGTGGGGTCTCCAACCGGGACACTGCAAGAGACCCAGTACTTC

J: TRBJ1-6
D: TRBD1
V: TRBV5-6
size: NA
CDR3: CASSSDRDAPLHF
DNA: TGTGCCAGCAGCTCGGACAGGGATGCACCCCTCCACTTT

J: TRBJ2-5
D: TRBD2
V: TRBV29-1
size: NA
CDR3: CSPGTSGKVGQETQYF
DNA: TGCAGCCCTGGGACTAGCGGGAAGGTGGGCCAAGAGACCCAGTACTTC

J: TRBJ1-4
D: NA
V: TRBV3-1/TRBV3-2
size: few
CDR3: CASSQDKGREKLFF
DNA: TGTGCCAGCAGCCAAGATAAAGGCAGGGAAAAACTGTTTTTT

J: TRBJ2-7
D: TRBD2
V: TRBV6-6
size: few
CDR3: CASRQAGVDYEQYF
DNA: TGTGCCAGCAGACAAGCGGGAGTGGACTACGAGCAGTACTTC

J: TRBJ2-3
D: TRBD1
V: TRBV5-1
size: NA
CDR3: CASRFRQGASDTQYF
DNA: TGCGCCAGCAGATTTCGACAGGGAGCGTCAGATACGCAGTATTTT

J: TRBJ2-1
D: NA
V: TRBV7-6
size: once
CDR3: CASSSKSFSEQFF
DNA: TGTGCCAGCAGCTCAAAAAGTTTCAGTGAGCAGTTCTTC

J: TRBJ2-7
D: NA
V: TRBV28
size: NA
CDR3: CATRGSGVPYEQYF
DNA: TGTGCCACCCGGGGATCGGGGGTCCCCTACGAGCAGTACTTC

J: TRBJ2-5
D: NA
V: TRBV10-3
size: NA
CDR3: CAISSGVETQYF
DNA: TGTGCCATCAGTTCCGGGGTAGAGACCCAGTACTTC